These 4 T cell receptor beta chains came from one sample sequenced in a study of T cell changes during pregnancy in multiple sclerosis. Profiled with immunoSEQ multiplex PCR; TCRdb holds only in-frame clones, not every one. The data hold about 72,000 clones, with 91% observed a single time. The sequencing here drew on peripheral blood, taken in the third trimester of pregnancy. Receptors were obtained from a female donor in good health, enrolled as a control in a pregnancy study.

This chain connects TRBV7-2 to TRBJ2-2; D is uncertain. Per the germline V gene, CDR1 is SGHTA and CDR2 is FQGNSA. The CDR3 runs 14 residues. Between the trimmed V and J ends, which lost 5 bases and 5 bases, there was a span of 12 bases. The CDR3 reads CASSPRLNTGELFF. CDR3 in DNA: TGTGCCAGCAGCCCCCGCCTAAATACCGGGGAGCTGTTTTTT. The whole variable domain, filled in from reference TRBV7-2 and TRBJ2-2, reads GAGVSQSPSNKVTEKGKDVELRCDPISGHTALYWYRQSLGQGLEFLIYFQGNSAPDKSGLPSDRFSAERTGGSVSTLTIQRTQQEDSAVYLCASSPRLNTGELFFGEGSRLTVL.

This chain connects TRBV6-6 to TRBJ1-5; D is possibly TRBD1 (5 bases). The germline V and J ends were trimmed by 2 bases and 6 bases, with 11 bases remaining between them. The CDR3 totals 14 residues. The V gene's germline CDR1 is MNHNY and CDR2 SVGAGI (reference sequence). CDR3 region: CASSYTAGGQPQHF. The CDR3 DNA follows: TGTGCCAGCAGTTACACGGCCGGGGGTCAGCCCCAGCATTTT.

The chain has TRBV5-1 and TRBJ2-5, with 9 bases aligning to TRBD2. The trim removed 0 bases at V and 9 bases at J, leaving 9 bases unmatched. The germline V gene encodes CDR1 SGHRS and CDR2 YFSETQ. The CDR3 runs 15 residues. In nucleotides, the CDR3 is TGCGCCAGCAGCTTGGCCTTGAGCGGGGGGTCGTCCCAGTACTTC. It encodes CASSLALSGGSSQYF.

The chain employs TRBV5-1 and TRBJ1-2; the D gene is possibly TRBD1 (6 bases). Germline assignment: CDR1 SGHRS and CDR2 YFSETQ. V was shortened by 3 bases and J by 0 bases, with 15 bases between the two germline ends. This CDR3 comprises 16 residues. In DNA, the CDR3 is TGCGCCAGCAGCTCGTTAGGACAGCAAGCTAACTATGGCTACACCTTC. Its translation is CASSSLGQQANYGYTF.